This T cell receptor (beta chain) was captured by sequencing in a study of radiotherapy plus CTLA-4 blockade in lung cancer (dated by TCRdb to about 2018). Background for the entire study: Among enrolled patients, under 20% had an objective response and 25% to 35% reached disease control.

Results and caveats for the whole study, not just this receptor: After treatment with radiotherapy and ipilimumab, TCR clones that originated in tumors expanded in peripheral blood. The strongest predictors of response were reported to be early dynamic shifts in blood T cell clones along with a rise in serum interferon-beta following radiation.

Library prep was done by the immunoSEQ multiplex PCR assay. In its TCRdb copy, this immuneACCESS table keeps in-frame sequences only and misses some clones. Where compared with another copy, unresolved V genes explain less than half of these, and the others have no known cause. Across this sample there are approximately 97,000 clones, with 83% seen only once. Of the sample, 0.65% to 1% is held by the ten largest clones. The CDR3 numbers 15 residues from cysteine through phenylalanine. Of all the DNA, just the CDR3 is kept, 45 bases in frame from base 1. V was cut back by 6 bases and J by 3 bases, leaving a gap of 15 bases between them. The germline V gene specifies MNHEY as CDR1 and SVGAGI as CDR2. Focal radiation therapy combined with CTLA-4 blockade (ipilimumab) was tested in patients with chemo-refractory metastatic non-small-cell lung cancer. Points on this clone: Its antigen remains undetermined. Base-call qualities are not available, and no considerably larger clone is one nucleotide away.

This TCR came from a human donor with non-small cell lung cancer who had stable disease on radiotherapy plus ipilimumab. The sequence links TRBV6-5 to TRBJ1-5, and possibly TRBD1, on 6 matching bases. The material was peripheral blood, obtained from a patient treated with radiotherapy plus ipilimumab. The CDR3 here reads CASRKQGRNNQPQHF. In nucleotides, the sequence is TGTGCCAGCAGGAAACAGGGCCGTAACAATCAGCCCCAGCATTTT.